This T cell receptor beta chain stems from a study of T cells in Graves' hyperthyroidism and ophthalmopathy. Overall study findings and caveats: Clonotypes that were expanded in thyroid above 0.001 mostly appeared in blood too.

V lost 0 bases and J lost 4, with 13 bases in between. CDR1 and CDR2 (germline): MNHNY, SVGAGI (reference sequence). This CDR3 contains 16 residues. In making diagnoses, clinical symptoms, serum thyroxine and TRAb, thyroid ultrasound and orbital computed tomography were all used. From RNA transcripts, TCR beta CDR3 regions were amplified. An initial round of RT-PCR targeting the TCR CDR3 relied on the HTBI primer set. One entry per CDR3 protein results from TCRdb running MiXCR on the multiplex PCR reads. The sample records around 360,000 distinct CDR3 sequences, nearly 15% being singletons. This clonotype was observed many times. Its antigen remains unidentified.

The sequence came from a woman aged 55-70 years with Graves' ophthalmopathy. The rearrangement links TRBV6-6 to TRBJ2-1; possible D gene TRBD2, 6 bases. The source material was blood. CDR3 sequence (DNA): TGTGCCAGCAGTTACTCGATGAGCGGAGGGTACAATGAGCAGTTCTTC. It encodes CASSYSMSGGYNEQFF.